The 25 T cell receptor beta chains given below trace back to one sample, sequenced in a study of early T cells in non-severe SARS-CoV-2 infection. TCRdb called the 5' RACE reads again in MiXCR, with one record for every CDR3 protein. The sample consists of more than 20,000 distinct CDR3 sequences, 4% to 4.5% of them appearing once. Sequenced: whole blood. These receptors were obtained from an adult who was a healthcare worker with PCR-confirmed SARS-CoV-2 infection or an uninfected control (not recorded which).

This clonotype rates as medium-sized. The chain recombines TRBV6-6 with TRBJ1-1; D uncertain. V gave up 2 bases and J gave up 4 bases, with 20 bases separating them. CDR1 and CDR2 from the germline V gene are MNHNY and SVGAGI (reference sequence). The length of the CDR3 is 17 residues. In nucleotides, the CDR3 is TGTGCCAGCAGTTACACTTCCGGGCCGGTGCGGGGCACTGAAGCTTTCTTT. Its translation is CASSYTSGPVRGTEAFF.

This clonotype came up many times. The chain uses TRBV12-3 or TRBV12-4 and TRBJ1-1, with D unresolved. The CDR3 totals 12 residues. Deletions cut 6 bases from V and 4 bases from J, with 9 bases between. In DNA form, the CDR3 reads TGTGCCAGCAGCCCCATGGGCACTGAAGCTTTCTTT. It yields the protein CASSPMGTEAFF.

This sequence joins TRBV11-2 and TRBJ2-5; 7 bases fit TRBD2. CDR1 and CDR2 (germline): SGHAT, FQNNGV. Trimming removed 4 bases from V and 0 bases from J; junction bases left unmatched: 5. The length of the CDR3 is 15 residues. CDR3 nucleotide sequence: TGTGCCAGCAGCTCGACCGGGGGGAACCAAGAGACCCAGTACTTC. It codes for CASSSTGGNQETQYF.

Concerning this clonotype: A much larger clone sits a single nucleotide away, making a read error possible. The CDR3 DNA reads as TGTGCCAACAGCCCCCTGAAGGGGCACTATGGCTACACCTTC. Its protein product is CANSPLKGHYGYTF. The chain couples TRBV11-2 to TRBJ1-2; TRBD1 might be the D (5 bases). This CDR3 has 14 amino acids. The V gene's germline CDR1 is SGHAT and CDR2 FQNNGV.

This clonotype was seen only a few times. The chain combines TRBV7-2 with TRBJ2-1, with a possible D match to TRBD1 (6 bases). The CDR3 is made up of 12 amino acids. The germline V and J ends were trimmed by 3 bases and 10 bases, with 10 bases remaining between them. The germline gives CDR1 SGHTA, CDR2 FQGNSA. The CDR3 loop reads CASSFPGEEQFF. In DNA form, the CDR3 reads TGTGCCAGCAGCTTCCCAGGGGAAGAGCAGTTCTTC.

This clonotype came up many times. In DNA, the CDR3 is TGTGCCAGCGAAAAATCGGGGGCAGATACGCAGTATTTT. Translated, it gives CASEKSGADTQYF. This rearrangement joins TRBV7-9 to TRBJ2-3; D perhaps matches TRBD2 (6 bases). The CDR3 is 13 amino acids. V was pared by 8 bases and J by 4 bases, with 13 bases between. Germline CDR1 is SEHNR and CDR2 is FQNEAQ (reference sequence).

Sample share makes this clonotype medium-sized. V usage is TRBV10-3 and J usage is TRBJ2-6; 8 nucleotides agree with TRBD1. After removal of 8 bases from V and 1 base from J, the junction contained 13 bases not matched to a gene. In germline, CDR1 is ENHRY, CDR2 SYGVKD. The CDR3 spans 18 residues. The CDR3 loop reads CAISLQGERGSGANVLTF. The CDR3 DNA follows: TGTGCCATCTCCCTACAGGGGGAGCGTGGGTCTGGGGCCAACGTCCTGACTTTC.

In its sample, this clonotype was seen a few times. At one end the junction does not follow the germline gene, possibly because of a read error. The chain couples TRBV11-2 to TRBJ2-3; D remains unclear. Germline V gives CDR1 SGHAT, CDR2 FQNNGV. This CDR3 comprises 17 residues. The CDR3 protein is CASTLDSRRTSTDTQYF. The CDR3 region has the DNA TGTGCCAGCACCTTAGATTCGCGTCGTACTAGCACAGATACGCAGTATTTT.

This clonotype was counted many times. The chain carries TRBV12-3 or TRBV12-4 and TRBJ1-1; 7 bases agree with TRBD1. This CDR3 comprises 14 residues. Trimming at V came to 10 bases and at J to 11 bases, leaving 19 bases not matched to a gene. CDR3 loop: CATKLGVRQGRAFF. The CDR3 nucleotides read TGTGCCACCAAACTTGGGGTCCGACAGGGTCGGGCTTTCTTT.

By sample share, this clonotype is medium-sized (0.01 to 0.1%). The rearrangement links TRBV18 to TRBJ1-5; D remains unclear. The CDR3 runs to 12 residues. Trimming pared 3 bases from V and 9 bases from J, leaving 9 bases between. Germline loops: CDR1 KGHSH, CDR2 LQKENI. The CDR3 is CASSPAGGPQHF. In DNA, the CDR3 is TGTGCCAGCTCACCTGCGGGCGGGCCCCAGCATTTT. Full variable domain (outside the CDR3, taken from reference TRBV18 and TRBJ1-5): NAGVMQNPRHLVRRRGQEARLRCSPMKGHSHVYWYRQLPEEGLKFMVYLQKENIIDESGMPKERFSAEFPKEGPSILRIQQVVRGDSAAYFCASSPAGGPQHFGDGTRLSIL.

J is TRBJ2-3 and V is TRBV5-4; 9 bases agree with TRBD2. Germline-derived CDR1 and CDR2 are SGHNT and YYREEE (reference sequence). V dropped 4 bases and J dropped 6; count of bases not matched to a gene: 15. CDR3 size: 17 residues. CDR3 amino acids: CASSGSLAGRHNDTQYF. As DNA, the CDR3 is TGTGCCAGCAGCGGGAGCCTAGCGGGGCGCCATAATGATACGCAGTATTTT.

This clonotype was observed many times. V and J are TRBV19 and TRBJ2-1, with TRBD2 identical over 12 bases. The CDR3 loop spans 14 amino acids. Germline V gene data show CDR1 as LNHDA and CDR2 as SQIVND (reference sequence). With V trimmed by 6 bases and J by 7 bases, 4 bases remained unmatched. This CDR3 is CASSTSGGINEQFF. The CDR3 bases are TGTGCCAGTAGCACTAGCGGGGGGATAAATGAGCAGTTCTTC.

The table lists this clonotype with many counts. The V and J genes are TRBV7-2 and TRBJ2-7; D is unclear. The germline V gene has CDR1 SGHTA and CDR2 FQGNSA. The CDR3 loop spans 14 amino acids. V was shortened by 4 bases and J by 2 bases, with 12 bases between the two germline ends. CDR3 residues: CASSSTGLPYEQYF. DNA of the CDR3: TGTGCCAGCAGCTCGACCGGGCTACCCTACGAGCAGTACTTC.

This chain joins TRBV6-5 and TRBJ2-2, with a possible D match to TRBD1 (6 bases). Trimming left V 7 bases short and J 3 bases short, with 15 bases between. Germline lookup yields CDR1 MNHEY and CDR2 SVGAGI. CDR3 size: 15 residues. The DNA of the CDR3 is TGTGCCAGCACCCAATGGGGGCCCGACACCGGGGAGCTGTTTTTT. Protein product: CASTQWGPDTGELFF.

This clonotype was counted at least ten times. The J gene is TRBJ2-5, the V gene TRBV14; TRBD2 might be the D (6 bases). Germline V CDR1 and CDR2: SGHDN, FVKESK. This CDR3 has 14 residues. The V end was cut by 2 bases, the J end by 1 base, with 8 bases between. Here the CDR3 reads CASSQRDFQETQYF. The DNA of the CDR3 is TGTGCCAGCAGCCAACGGGACTTCCAAGAGACCCAGTACTTC.

The chain links TRBV4-3 to TRBJ2-1, with 12 nucleotides matching TRBD2. In germline, CDR1 is LGHNA, CDR2 YSLEER. The CDR3 sequence is 16 residues long. V shed 2 bases, J shed 8 bases, and the junction held 7 bases outside the gene matches. CDR3 region: CASSQRPSGGADEQFF. In DNA form, the CDR3 reads TGCGCCAGCAGCCAACGCCCTAGCGGGGGGGCGGATGAGCAGTTCTTC.

This clonotype was seen repeatedly, ten times or more. The chain joins TRBV5-5 to TRBJ1-4, with 7 bases matching TRBD1. V trimming: 4 bases; J trimming: 8 bases; junction bases outside the gene matches: 11. Germline lookup yields CDR1 SGHKS and CDR2 YYEKEE (reference sequence). The CDR3 loop spans 15 amino acids. In DNA, the CDR3 is TGTGCCAGCAGCCCAGGAGGGGGCTCGACAGAAAAACTGTTTTTT. Residues: CASSPGGGSTEKLFF.

The chain has TRBV20-1 and TRBJ2-1; the D gene is possibly TRBD2 (7 bases). CDR3 size: 15 residues. In germline, CDR1 is DFQATT, CDR2 SNEGSKA (reference sequence). V dropped 0 bases and J dropped 7 bases, with 16 bases sitting between them. The CDR3 bases are TGCAGTGCTAGAGATGGGAGGGGGGCCTGGAATGAGCAGTTCTTC. Its protein product is CSARDGRGAWNEQFF.

This clonotype was recorded at least ten times. The genes are TRBV5-4 and TRBJ2-1; D may correspond to TRBD1 or TRBD2 (5 bases each). Trimming shortened V by 4 bases and J by 0 bases, and 11 bases separated the two germline ends. Germline V gene data show CDR1 as SGHNT and CDR2 as YYREEE (reference sequence). The CDR3 has 15 amino acids. The CDR3 nucleotides read TGTGCCAGCAGCCTGGGACCCAGCTCCTACAATGAGCAGTTCTTC. Its translation is CASSLGPSSYNEQFF.

This clonotype was observed at least ten times. This sequence joins TRBV3-2 and TRBJ2-7. TRBV3-2 is recorded as a pseudogene. The CDR3 contains 11 residues. The CDR3 DNA reads TGTGCCAGCAGCCCCATCTACGAGCAGTACTTC. Protein: CASSPIYEQYF.

At least ten counts were recorded for this clonotype. The chain has TRBV2 and TRBJ2-1; D gene ambiguous. The V gene lost 8 bases and the J gene lost 1 base, with 9 bases spanning the gap. Germline values: CDR1 SNHLY, CDR2 FYNNEI. The CDR3 consists of 13 residues. The CDR3 nucleotides read TGTGCCAGCGCAAGTGAGTCCTACAATGAGCAGTTCTTC. This codes for CASASESYNEQFF.

This clonotype was detected ten times or more. The CDR3 DNA sequence: TGTGCCAGCTCCCAATGGGATAACTCTGGAAACACCATATATTTT. Encoded protein: CASSQWDNSGNTIYF. The chain joins TRBV18 to TRBJ1-3; D uncertain. Per the germline V gene, CDR1 is KGHSH and CDR2 is LQKENI. The CDR3 runs to 15 residues. The V and J ends lost 6 bases and 0 bases respectively, with 12 bases between them. The whole variable domain, remainder taken from reference TRBV18 and TRBJ1-3, is NAGVMQNPRHLVRRRGQEARLRCSPMKGHSHVYWYRQLPEEGLKFMVYLQKENIIDESGMPKERFSAEFPKEGPSILRIQQVVRGDSAAYFCASSQWDNSGNTIYFGEGSWLTVV.

Within the sample, this clonotype is medium-sized. The chain combines TRBV11-2 with TRBJ2-5, with D possibly TRBD1 on 7 matching bases. This CDR3 has 17 residues. CDR1 and CDR2 (germline): SGHAT, FQNNGV. Trimming left V 1 base short and J 2 bases short, with 17 bases between. CDR3: CASSLGGGGTAQETQYF. The CDR3, as DNA: TGTGCCAGCAGCTTAGGGGGTGGAGGGACAGCTCAAGAGACCCAGTACTTC.

In its sample, this clonotype ranks as medium-sized. The chain has TRBV10-1 and TRBJ2-2, with D perhaps matching TRBD2 (5 bases). Germline V gives CDR1 WNHNN, CDR2 SYGVQD (reference sequence). The V and J ends lost 5 bases and 4 bases respectively, with 8 bases between them. This CDR3 contains 13 residues. The chain's CDR3 is CASSTGSTGELFF. The CDR3 bases are TGCGCCAGCAGTACGGGGTCCACCGGGGAGCTGTTTTTT.

This clonotype rates as medium-sized. The V call is TRBV5-5, the J call TRBJ2-3; D gene uncertain. Germline lookup yields CDR1 SGHKS and CDR2 YYEKEE (reference sequence). This CDR3 has 14 amino acids. V was pared by 4 bases and J by 2 bases, with 11 bases between. The CDR3 region is CASSLEVPTDTQYF. In DNA form, the CDR3 reads TGTGCCAGCAGCCTTGAAGTGCCCACAGATACGCAGTATTTT.